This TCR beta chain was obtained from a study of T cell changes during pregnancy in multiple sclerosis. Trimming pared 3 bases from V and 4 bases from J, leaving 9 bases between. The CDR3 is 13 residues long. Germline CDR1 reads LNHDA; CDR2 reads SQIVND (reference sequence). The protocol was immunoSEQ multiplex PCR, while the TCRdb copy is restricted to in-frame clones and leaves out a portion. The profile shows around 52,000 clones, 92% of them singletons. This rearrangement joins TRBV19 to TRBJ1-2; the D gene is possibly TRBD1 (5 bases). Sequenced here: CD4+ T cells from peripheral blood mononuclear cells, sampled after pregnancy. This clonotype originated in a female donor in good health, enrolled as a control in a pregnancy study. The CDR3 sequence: CASSIGALYGYTF. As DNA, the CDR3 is TGTGCCAGTAGTATTGGGGCGCTCTATGGCTACACCTTC.